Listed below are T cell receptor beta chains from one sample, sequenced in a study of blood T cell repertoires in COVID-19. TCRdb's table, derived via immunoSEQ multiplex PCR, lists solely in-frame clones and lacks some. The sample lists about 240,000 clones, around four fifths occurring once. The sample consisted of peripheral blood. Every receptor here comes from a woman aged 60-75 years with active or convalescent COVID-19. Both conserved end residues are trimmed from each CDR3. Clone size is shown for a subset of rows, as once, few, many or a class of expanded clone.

cdr3_aa: ASSPRGGPNSDHTGELF; clone_size: -; j_call: TRBJ2-2; v_call: TRBV27
cdr3_aa: SASQGGNNEQF; clone_size: -; j_call: TRBJ2-1; v_call: TRBV20-1
cdr3_aa: ASSRTLHMPDFNYGYT; clone_size: -; j_call: TRBJ1-2; v_call: TRBV4-1
cdr3_aa: ASSIGYEQY; clone_size: few; j_call: TRBJ2-7; v_call: TRBV19
cdr3_aa: ASSLGHVYGYT; clone_size: -; j_call: TRBJ1-2; v_call: TRBV5-8
cdr3_aa: ASSSGDRDSPLH; clone_size: -; j_call: TRBJ1-6; v_call: TRBV13
cdr3_aa: ASSPQGGRGLYYGYT; clone_size: -; j_call: TRBJ1-2; v_call: TRBV14
cdr3_aa: ASSAGQGRSNSPLH; clone_size: -; j_call: TRBJ1-6; v_call: TRBV19
cdr3_aa: ASSLARTGDTEAF; clone_size: -; j_call: TRBJ1-1; v_call: TRBV7-6
cdr3_aa: ASSHLAYSDRGDSYNSPLH; clone_size: once; j_call: TRBJ1-6; v_call: TRBV4-2